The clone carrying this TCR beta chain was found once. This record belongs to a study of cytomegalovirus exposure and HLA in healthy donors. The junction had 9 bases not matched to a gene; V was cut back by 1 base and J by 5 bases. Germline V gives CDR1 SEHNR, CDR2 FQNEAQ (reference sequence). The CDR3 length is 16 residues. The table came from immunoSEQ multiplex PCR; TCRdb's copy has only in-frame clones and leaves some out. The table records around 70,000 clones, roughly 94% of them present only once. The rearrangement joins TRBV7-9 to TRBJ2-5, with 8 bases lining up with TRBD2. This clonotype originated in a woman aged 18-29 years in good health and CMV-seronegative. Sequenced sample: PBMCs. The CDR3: CASSLETGGPKETQYF. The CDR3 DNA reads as TGTGCCAGCAGCTTAGAGACGGGGGGGCCGAAGGAGACCCAGTACTTC.